This T cell receptor beta chain appears in the sequencing data of a study of cytomegalovirus exposure and HLA in healthy donors. The wider study: The 120 or so validation repertoires used a platform that matched the one used for the roughly 650 first-cohort repertoires, as a later analysis reported. General study results and limits: Subsequent analysis found a tendency for first-cohort TCR clusters to co-occur within the approximately 130 validation repertoires. Some public TCRs appeared in many individuals, while most sequences were rare. CMV antigen specificity was confirmed in vitro for a few CMV-associated chains.

The CDR3 is 15 residues long. V shed 5 bases, J shed 9 bases, and the junction held 8 bases outside the gene matches. Germline values: CDR1 MDHEN, CDR2 SYDVKM. The data were produced by immunoSEQ multiplex PCR, yet TCRdb's version contains in-frame clones alone and is incomplete. The sample gives around 200,000 clones, 88% of which show up once; roughly 3% is in the top ten. About this clone: Its specificity is not known.

This TCR derives from a woman between 18 and 29 years old in good health and CMV-seronegative. This rearrangement joins TRBV28 to TRBJ2-1; 12 bases match TRBD1. The sequenced sample was PBMCs. DNA of the CDR3: TGTGCCAGCAGTGCAGGGACAGGGGGCTATGGTGAGCAGTTCTTC. It codes for CASSAGTGGYGEQFF.